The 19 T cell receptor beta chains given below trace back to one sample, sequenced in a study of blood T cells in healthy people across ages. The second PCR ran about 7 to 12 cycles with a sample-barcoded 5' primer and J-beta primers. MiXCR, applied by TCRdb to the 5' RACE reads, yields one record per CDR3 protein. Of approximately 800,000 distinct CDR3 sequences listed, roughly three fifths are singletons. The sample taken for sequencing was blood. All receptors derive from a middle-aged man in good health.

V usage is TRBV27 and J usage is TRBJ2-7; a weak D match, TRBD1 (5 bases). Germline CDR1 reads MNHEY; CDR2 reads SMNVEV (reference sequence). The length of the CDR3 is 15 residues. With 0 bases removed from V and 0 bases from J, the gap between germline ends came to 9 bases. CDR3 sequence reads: CASSLSWGGSYEQYF. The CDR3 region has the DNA TGTGCCAGCAGTTTATCTTGGGGCGGCTCCTACGAGCAGTACTTC.

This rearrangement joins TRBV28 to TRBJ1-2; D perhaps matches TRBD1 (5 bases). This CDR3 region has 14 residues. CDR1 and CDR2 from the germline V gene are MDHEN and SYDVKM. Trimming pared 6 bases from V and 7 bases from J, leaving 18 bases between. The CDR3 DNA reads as TGTGCCAGCAGCAAGGCGGAGGGGACGAGTGGCTACACCTTC. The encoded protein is CASSKAEGTSGYTF.

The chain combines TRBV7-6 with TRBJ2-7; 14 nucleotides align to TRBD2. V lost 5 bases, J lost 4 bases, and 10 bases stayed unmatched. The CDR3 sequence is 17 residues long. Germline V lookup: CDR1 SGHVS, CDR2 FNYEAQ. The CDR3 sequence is CASSIEPGLAGEYEQYF. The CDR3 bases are TGTGCCAGCAGCATAGAACCGGGACTAGCGGGAGAGTACGAGCAGTACTTC.

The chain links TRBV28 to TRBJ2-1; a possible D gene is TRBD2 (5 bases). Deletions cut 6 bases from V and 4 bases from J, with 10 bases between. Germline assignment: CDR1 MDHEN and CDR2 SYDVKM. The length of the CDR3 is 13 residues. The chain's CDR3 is CASSKLEYNEQFF. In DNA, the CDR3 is TGTGCCAGCAGCAAACTAGAATACAATGAGCAGTTCTTC.

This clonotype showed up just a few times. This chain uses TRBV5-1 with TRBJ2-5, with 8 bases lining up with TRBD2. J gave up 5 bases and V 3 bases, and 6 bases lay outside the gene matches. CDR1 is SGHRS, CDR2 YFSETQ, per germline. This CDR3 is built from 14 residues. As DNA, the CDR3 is TGCGCCAGCAGCTCCAGCGGGAGTCGGGAGACCCAGTACTTC. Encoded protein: CASSSSGSRETQYF.

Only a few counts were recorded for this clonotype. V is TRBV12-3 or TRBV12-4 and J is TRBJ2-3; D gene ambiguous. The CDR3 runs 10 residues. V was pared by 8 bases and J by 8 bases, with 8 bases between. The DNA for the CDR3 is TGTGCCAGCGGGTTGGGTACGCAGTATTTT. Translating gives CASGLGTQYF.

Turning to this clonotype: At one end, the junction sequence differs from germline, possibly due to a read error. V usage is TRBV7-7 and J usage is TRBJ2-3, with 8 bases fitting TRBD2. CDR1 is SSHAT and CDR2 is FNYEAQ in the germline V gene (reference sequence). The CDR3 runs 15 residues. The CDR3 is CASSMSSGVGDTQYF. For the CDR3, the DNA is TGTGCTAGCAGTATGAGTAGCGGGGTTGGGGATACGCAGTATTTT. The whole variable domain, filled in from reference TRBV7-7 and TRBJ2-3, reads GAGVSQSPRYKVTKRGQDVTLRCDPISSHATLYWYQQALGQGPEFLTYFNYEAQPDKSGLPSDRFSAERPEGSISTLTIQRTEQRDSAMYRCASSMSSGVGDTQYFGPGTRLTVL.

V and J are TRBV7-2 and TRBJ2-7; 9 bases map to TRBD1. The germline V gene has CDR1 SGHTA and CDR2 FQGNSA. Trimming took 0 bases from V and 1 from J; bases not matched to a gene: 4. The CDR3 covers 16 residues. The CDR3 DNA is TGTGCCAGCAGCTTAGCTGGACAGGGGCAATCCTACGAGCAGTACTTC. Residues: CASSLAGQGQSYEQYF.

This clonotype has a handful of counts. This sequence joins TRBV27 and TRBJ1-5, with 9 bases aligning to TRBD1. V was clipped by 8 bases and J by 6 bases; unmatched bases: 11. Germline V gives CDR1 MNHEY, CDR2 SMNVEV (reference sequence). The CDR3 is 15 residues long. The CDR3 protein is CASHSGTGSRQPQHF. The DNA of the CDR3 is TGTGCCAGCCACTCCGGGACAGGGTCCCGTCAGCCCCAGCATTTT.

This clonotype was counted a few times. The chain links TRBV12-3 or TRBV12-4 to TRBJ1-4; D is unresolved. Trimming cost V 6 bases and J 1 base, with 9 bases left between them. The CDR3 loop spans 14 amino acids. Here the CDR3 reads CASREWGTNEKLFF. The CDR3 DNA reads TGTGCCAGCAGAGAATGGGGAACTAATGAAAAACTGTTTTTT.

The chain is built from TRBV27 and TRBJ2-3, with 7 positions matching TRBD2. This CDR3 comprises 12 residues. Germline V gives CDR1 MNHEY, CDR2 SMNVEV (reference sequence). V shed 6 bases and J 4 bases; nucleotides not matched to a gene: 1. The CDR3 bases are TGTGCCAGCAGAGGGAGGGCAGATACGCAGTATTTT. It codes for CASRGRADTQYF.

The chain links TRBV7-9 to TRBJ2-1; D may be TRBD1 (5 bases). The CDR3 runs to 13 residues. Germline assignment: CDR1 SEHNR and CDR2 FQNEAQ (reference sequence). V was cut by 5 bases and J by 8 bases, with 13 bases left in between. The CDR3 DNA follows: TGTGCCAGCAGCCATCGTGTAGGGGATGAGCAGTTCTTC. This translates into CASSHRVGDEQFF.

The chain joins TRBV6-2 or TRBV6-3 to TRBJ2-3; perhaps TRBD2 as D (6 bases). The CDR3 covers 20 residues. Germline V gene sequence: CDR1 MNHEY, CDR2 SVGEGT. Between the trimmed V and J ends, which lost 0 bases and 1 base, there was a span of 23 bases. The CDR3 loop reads CASSYSIKRPPGGGTDTQYF. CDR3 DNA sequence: TGTGCCAGCAGTTACTCGATTAAAAGGCCCCCGGGCGGGGGCACAGATACGCAGTATTTT.

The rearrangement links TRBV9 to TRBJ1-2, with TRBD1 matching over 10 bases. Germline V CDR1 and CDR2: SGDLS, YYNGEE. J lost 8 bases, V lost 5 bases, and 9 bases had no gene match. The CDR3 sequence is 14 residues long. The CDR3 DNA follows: TGTGCCAGCAGAATGACAGGGGGCGCGGGGGGCTACACCTTC. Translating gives CASRMTGGAGGYTF.

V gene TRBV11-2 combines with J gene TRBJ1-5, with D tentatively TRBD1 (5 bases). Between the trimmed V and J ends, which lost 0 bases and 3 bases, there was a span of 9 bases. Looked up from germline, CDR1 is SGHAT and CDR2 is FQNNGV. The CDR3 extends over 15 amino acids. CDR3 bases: TGTGCCAGCAGCTTAGATCGGGGGTACAATCAGCCCCAGCATTTT. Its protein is CASSLDRGYNQPQHF.

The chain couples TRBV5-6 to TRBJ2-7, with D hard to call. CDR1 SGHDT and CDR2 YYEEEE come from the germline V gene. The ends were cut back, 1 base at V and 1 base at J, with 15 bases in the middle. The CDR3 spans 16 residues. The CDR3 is CASSLSLAGNSYEQYF. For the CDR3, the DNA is TGTGCCAGCAGCTTGAGTCTGGCAGGCAATTCCTACGAGCAGTACTTC.

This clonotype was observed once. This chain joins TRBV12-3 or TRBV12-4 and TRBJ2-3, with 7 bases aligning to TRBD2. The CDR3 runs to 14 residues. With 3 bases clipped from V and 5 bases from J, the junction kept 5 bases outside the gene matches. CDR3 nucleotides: TGTGCCAGCAGTTTGGCGGGAGCTATAGATACGCAGTATTTT. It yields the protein CASSLAGAIDTQYF.

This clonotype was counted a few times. In DNA, the CDR3 is TGTGCCAGCAGCTTTGGACAGGGGCGAAACACCGGGGAGCTGTTTTTT. Translating gives CASSFGQGRNTGELFF. The J gene is TRBJ2-2, the V gene TRBV11-2, with TRBD1 matching 9 bases. Trimming cost V 3 bases and J 2 bases; bases outside gene matches: 4. Germline V CDR1 and CDR2: SGHAT, FQNNGV. CDR3 length: 16 residues. The variable domain in full, completed from reference TRBV11-2 and TRBJ2-2, reads EAGVAQSPRYKIIEKRQSVAFWCNPISGHATLYWYQQILGQGPKLLIQFQNNGVVDDSQLPKDRFSAERLKGVDSTLKIQPAKLEDSAVYLCASSFGQGRNTGELFFGEGSRLTVL.

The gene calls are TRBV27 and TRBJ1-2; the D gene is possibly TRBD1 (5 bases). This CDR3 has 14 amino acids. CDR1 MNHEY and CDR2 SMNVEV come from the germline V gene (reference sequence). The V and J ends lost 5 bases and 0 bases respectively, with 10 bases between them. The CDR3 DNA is TGTGCCAGCAGTAACGGGGGACCTAACTATGGCTACACCTTC. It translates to CASSNGGPNYGYTF.